Below, 29 T cell receptor beta chains from the same sample are listed, as sequenced in a study of T cell responses to AZD1222 COVID-19 vaccine (dated by TCRdb to the early 2020s). The library was built by means of the immunoSEQ multiplex PCR assay. TCRdb stores this immuneACCESS table with in-frame sequences only. Part of the clones is absent; in the studies checked, under half of the shortfall reflects unresolved V genes, and no reason is known for the rest. The sample includes over 110,000 clones, with under 95% observed a single time. The ten largest clonotypes hold roughly 5% of the sample. The time point label of this sample denotes: baseline before first vaccination. This specimen consisted of peripheral blood, obtained on day 0 of AZD1222 vaccination. These receptors were collected from an adult in good health.

The V call is TRBV7-9, the J call TRBJ1-2, with unresolved D. V dropped 3 bases and J dropped 2 bases, with 10 bases sitting between them. The CDR3 consists of 14 residues. Germline lookup yields CDR1 SEHNR and CDR2 FQNEAQ (reference sequence). CDR3 in DNA: TGTGCCAGCAGCTTGAGCGGGAGCAACTATGGCTACACCTTC. This codes for CASSLSGSNYGYTF. The whole variable domain, filled in from reference TRBV7-9 and TRBJ1-2, reads DTGVSQNPRHKITKRGQNVTFRCDPISEHNRLYWYRQTLGQGPEFLTYFQNEAQLEKSRLLSDRFSAERPKGSFSTLEIQRTEQGDSAMYLCASSLSGSNYGYTFGSGTRLTVV.

The chain recombines TRBV19 with TRBJ2-2; either TRBD1 or TRBD2 may supply D (5 bases each). V gave up 5 bases and J gave up 2 bases, with 15 bases separating them. Germline values: CDR1 LNHDA, CDR2 SQIVND (reference sequence). CDR3 length: 16 residues. This CDR3 is CASSPWDDFNTGELFF. DNA for the CDR3: TGTGCCAGTAGTCCGTGGGACGATTTCAACACCGGGGAGCTGTTTTTT.

V is TRBV29-1 and J is TRBJ2-1; weak D call: TRBD1 (5 bases). CDR1 is SQVTM, CDR2 ANQGSEA, per germline. The CDR3 is 15 residues long. Trimming stripped 5 bases from V and 0 bases from J, with 14 bases between. The DNA of the CDR3 is TGCAGCGTTCAGACAGTATCCCCCTCCTACAATGAGCAGTTCTTC. This encodes CSVQTVSPSYNEQFF.

V is TRBV6-5 and J is TRBJ1-4; a possible D gene is TRBD1 (5 bases). The CDR3 has 15 amino acids. The ends were cut back, 6 bases at V and 7 bases at J, with 18 bases in the middle. Germline V gives CDR1 MNHEY, CDR2 SVGAGI. The CDR3 reads CASSAGTPGREKLFF. The CDR3 DNA reads TGTGCCAGCAGCGCCGGGACCCCGGGGCGTGAAAAACTGTTTTTT.

CDR3 region: CASVTGNQPQHF. The CDR3 DNA reads TGTGCCAGTGTTACAGGGAATCAGCCCCAGCATTTT. The chain combines TRBV12-3 or TRBV12-4 with TRBJ1-5; TRBD1 might be the D (6 bases). Trimming stripped 9 bases from V and 4 bases from J, with 10 bases between. CDR3 length equals 12 residues.

Notes on this clone: The identical CDR3 is also encoded by other nucleotide sequences in the sample. The chain links TRBV19 to TRBJ1-3; D is uncertain. Trimming removed 5 bases from V and 4 bases from J, with 9 bases in between. This CDR3 comprises 13 residues. In germline, CDR1 is LNHDA, CDR2 SQIVND (reference sequence). The chain's CDR3 is CASSRTAGNTIYF. CDR3 bases: TGTGCCAGTAGTCGTACGGCGGGAAACACCATATATTTT.

This chain joins TRBV28 and TRBJ1-2; unclear D gene. Germline CDR1 reads MDHEN; CDR2 reads SYDVKM. The CDR3 is 11 residues long. Trimming took off 2 bases at V and 2 bases at J, with 0 bases between the two ends. CDR3: CASSLNYGYTF. CDR3 nucleotide sequence: TGTGCCAGCAGTTTAAACTATGGCTACACCTTC.

This clone was counted a few times. The chain has TRBV11-3 and TRBJ2-3, with TRBD1 matching 9 bases. Looked up from germline, CDR1 is SGHNT and CDR2 is YENEEA. The CDR3 consists of 14 residues. Unmatched junction bases numbered 8, after V lost 6 bases and J lost 7 bases. The CDR3 DNA reads TGTGCCAGCAGTCAAGGACAGGGGAGTCATACGCAGTATTTT. It codes for CASSQGQGSHTQYF.

This chain links TRBV10-3 with TRBJ1-2; maybe TRBD1 (5 bases). Germline lookup yields CDR1 ENHRY and CDR2 SYGVKD. V was trimmed by 4 bases and J by 4 bases, leaving 13 bases between them. The CDR3 extends over 14 amino acids. The CDR3 protein is CAISGQGGGYGYTF. CDR3 bases: TGTGCCATCAGTGGGCAGGGAGGTGGCTATGGCTACACCTTC.

The V gene is TRBV7-2, the J gene TRBJ1-6; TRBD1 agrees at 7 bases. The CDR3 extends over 15 amino acids. CDR1 SGHTA and CDR2 FQGNSA come from the germline V gene. V was pared by 5 bases and J by 8 bases, with 9 bases of the junction left unmatched. The CDR3 spells CASSVRRGRDSPLHF. The DNA of the CDR3 is TGTGCCAGCAGCGTAAGGAGGGGGCGTGATTCACCCCTCCACTTT.

The chain joins TRBV3-1 (or the pseudogene TRBV3-2) to TRBJ2-3; 10 bases are a match to TRBD2. This CDR3 region has 15 residues. The V gene end was trimmed by 4 bases and the J gene end by 2 bases; junction bases not matched to a gene: 3. CDR1 LGHDT and CDR2 YNNKEL come from the germline V gene (reference sequence). The CDR3 DNA is TGTGCCAGCAGCCCCGGGACTAGCGTCACAGATACGCAGTATTTT. This gives the protein CASSPGTSVTDTQYF.

This clone appeared a single time. This sequence joins TRBV6-5 and TRBJ2-7; the D gene could be TRBD1 or TRBD2 (6 bases each). Trimming cost V 4 bases and J 7 bases, with 20 bases left between them. This CDR3 has 15 amino acids. The germline gives CDR1 MNHEY, CDR2 SVGAGI. The CDR3 DNA follows: TGTGCCAGCAGTTCGAGGGGGGATAGGGTTGGGGAGCAGTACTTC. Protein: CASSSRGDRVGEQYF.

The gene calls are TRBV2 and TRBJ1-2; possibly TRBD1 for D (6 bases). The CDR3 is 13 residues long. CDR1 SNHLY and CDR2 FYNNEI come from the germline V gene. Between the trimmed V and J ends, which lost 7 bases and 4 bases, there was a span of 13 bases. Written as DNA, the CDR3 is TGTGCCAGCAAGACCGGGACAATCTATGGCTACACCTTC. Residues: CASKTGTIYGYTF.

The rearrangement uses TRBV9 and TRBJ2-2; no clear D gene. Germline CDR1 reads SGDLS; CDR2 reads YYNGEE. The CDR3 has 13 residues. Trimming cost V 1 base and J 5 bases, with 6 bases left between them. CDR3 nucleotides: TGTGCCAGCAGCGTACAAGATACCGGGGAGCTGTTTTTT. As protein: CASSVQDTGELFF. The entire variable domain, with the rest obtained from reference TRBV9 and TRBJ2-2, is as follows: DSGVTQTPKHLITATGQRVTLRCSPRSGDLSVYWYQQSLDQGLQFLIQYYNGEERAKGNILERFSAQQFPDLHSELNLSSLELGDSALYFCASSVQDTGELFFGEGSRLTVL.

The genes are TRBV5-4 and TRBJ1-4, with D unresolved. Trimming cost V 4 bases and J 4 bases, with 14 bases left between them. Germline values: CDR1 SGHNT, CDR2 YYREEE (reference sequence). CDR3 size: 15 residues. CDR3 bases: TGTGCCAGCAGCCGGGATTTAGGGATTAATGAAAAACTGTTTTTT. This codes for CASSRDLGINEKLFF.

The gene calls are TRBV18 and TRBJ1-4, with D possibly being TRBD1 (5 bases). The CDR3 is 16 amino acids. The ends were cut back, 1 base at V and 2 bases at J, with 11 bases in the middle. Germline CDR1 and CDR2: KGHSH and LQKENI. The CDR3, as DNA: TGTGCCAGCTCACCACTCCACAGGTCCACTAATGAAAAACTGTTTTTT. Its translation is CASSPLHRSTNEKLFF.

The rearrangement joins TRBV28 to TRBJ1-5; no definite D call. V was cut by 10 bases and J by 3 bases, with 16 bases left in between. The CDR3 covers 14 residues. Germline lookup yields CDR1 MDHEN and CDR2 SYDVKM. This CDR3 reads CATVRILPNQPQHF. CDR3 nucleotides: TGTGCCACCGTCCGGATTTTGCCCAATCAGCCCCAGCATTTT.

The genes are TRBV2 and TRBJ1-2; possibly TRBD1 for D (6 bases). This CDR3 contains 14 residues. Trimming left V 6 bases short and J 0 bases short, with 11 bases between. Germline V gives CDR1 SNHLY, CDR2 FYNNEI. CDR3 in DNA: TGTGCCAGCAGACGACAGGTAGCTAACTATGGCTACACCTTC. Translated, it gives CASRRQVANYGYTF. Full variable domain (outside the CDR3, taken from reference TRBV2 and TRBJ1-2): EPEVTQTPSHQVTQMGQEVILRCVPISNHLYFYWYRQILGQKVEFLVSFYNNEISEKSEIFDDQFSVERPDGSNFTLKIRSTKLEDSAMYFCASRRQVANYGYTFGSGTRLTVV.

The chain is built from TRBV4-3 and TRBJ2-1; 11 nucleotides agree with TRBD2. The germline V gene has CDR1 LGHNA and CDR2 YSLEER. J gave up 4 bases and V 3 bases, and 5 bases lay outside the gene matches. This CDR3 contains 16 residues. The CDR3 region has the DNA TGCGCCAGCAGCCAGGTGACTAGCGGGACGTACAATGAGCAGTTCTTC. Encoded protein: CASSQVTSGTYNEQFF.

V and J are TRBV10-2 and TRBJ1-1; 10 bases are a match to TRBD1. Trimming took 1 base from V and 4 from J; bases not matched to a gene: 6. Germline CDR1 reads WSHSY; CDR2 reads SAAADI. This CDR3 spans 16 amino acids. The DNA of the CDR3 is TGCGCCAGCAGTGAGTTACTGACAGGGGGCGTCACTGAAGCTTTCTTT. It yields the protein CASSELLTGGVTEAFF.

The rearrangement joins TRBV2 to TRBJ1-5; D ambiguous. Germline V gene sequence: CDR1 SNHLY, CDR2 FYNNEI. The V end lost 1 base, the J end lost 3 bases, and 1 base lay between the germline ends. The CDR3 loop spans 12 amino acids. The CDR3 DNA follows: TGTGCCAGCAGTGAAGACAATCAGCCCCAGCATTTT. Residues: CASSEDNQPQHF.

The V call is TRBV7-9, the J call TRBJ2-2; TRBD1 or TRBD2 may be the D gene (5 bases each). Germline V gene sequence: CDR1 SEHNR, CDR2 FQNEAQ (reference sequence). Between the trimmed V and J ends, which lost 5 bases and 6 bases, there was a span of 13 bases. This CDR3 is 14 amino acids long. The CDR3 DNA sequence: TGTGCCAGCAGCAATAGAGGGGTCGCCGGGGAGCTGTTTTTT. Translated: CASSNRGVAGELFF.

The V and J genes are TRBV3-1 (or the pseudogene TRBV3-2) and TRBJ2-7, with TRBD1 as a possible D gene (5 bases). The CDR3 runs 13 residues. V was trimmed by 1 base and J by 6 bases, leaving 10 bases between them. Germline V gives CDR1 LGHDT, CDR2 YNNKEL (reference sequence). Here the CDR3 DNA reads TGTGCCAGCAGCCAAGTAGTCCAGGGCGAGCAGTACTTC. This translates into CASSQVVQGEQYF.

The CDR3 reads CAVGGANVLTF. The CDR3 bases are TGTGCCGTCGGGGGGGCCAACGTCCTGACTTTC. The J gene is TRBJ2-6, the V gene TRBV19; D is ambiguous. The CDR3 runs to 11 residues. The V gene's germline CDR1 is LNHDA and CDR2 SQIVND (reference sequence). V dropped 11 bases and J dropped 4 bases, with 6 bases sitting between them.

Worth noting for this clone: Its ends do not fully match the called genes, so a read error is possible. The chain uses TRBV7-6 and TRBJ2-3, with a tentative D call TRBD2 (6 bases). CDR1 SGHVS and CDR2 FNYEAQ come from the germline V gene. The CDR3 sequence is 17 residues long. The DNA for the CDR3 is TGTGCCAGCACCTTAGGAGGAGGGTGGGGGTTCGCAGATACGCAGTATTTT. Residues: CASTLGGGWGFADTQYF.

V gene TRBV11-2 combines with J gene TRBJ1-6, with D maybe TRBD1 (5 bases). V shed 4 bases and J shed 7 bases, with 17 bases lying between them. The CDR3 sequence is 16 residues long. Per germline, CDR1 SGHAT and CDR2 FQNNGV. The CDR3 loop reads CASSSQGSPRNSPLHF. The CDR3 DNA is TGTGCCAGCAGCTCCCAGGGCTCCCCTCGGAATTCACCCCTCCACTTT. Supplemented by reference TRBV11-2 and TRBJ1-6, the full variable domain reads EAGVAQSPRYKIIEKRQSVAFWCNPISGHATLYWYQQILGQGPKLLIQFQNNGVVDDSQLPKDRFSAERLKGVDSTLKIQPAKLEDSAVYLCASSSQGSPRNSPLHFGNGTRLTVT.

The chain combines TRBV7-9 with TRBJ2-2; D gene ambiguous. The CDR3 runs 17 residues. Germline V gene lookup returns CDR1 SEHNR and CDR2 FQNEAQ (reference sequence). V was trimmed by 2 bases and J by 4 bases, leaving 17 bases between them. CDR3 loop: CASSLNNIGVGTGELFF. The CDR3 region has the DNA TGTGCCAGCAGCTTAAATAATATAGGAGTAGGCACCGGGGAGCTGTTTTTT.

To note about this clone: Other nucleotide sequences from this sample produce the same CDR3. This chain joins TRBV5-1 and TRBJ1-3; D uncertain. CDR1 and CDR2 from the germline V gene are SGHRS and YFSETQ. The CDR3 covers 14 residues. V was shortened by 0 bases and J by 0 bases, with 4 bases between the two germline ends. CDR3 amino acids: CASSLGDSGNTIYF. The DNA for the CDR3 is TGCGCCAGCAGCTTGGGAGACTCTGGAAACACCATATATTTT.

This clone has only one observation. V is TRBV24-1 and J is TRBJ2-2, with D possibly matching TRBD2 (6 bases). V was trimmed by 5 bases and J by 4 bases, leaving 16 bases between them. Germline V CDR1 and CDR2: KGHDR, SFDVKD. This CDR3 comprises 16 residues. The CDR3 coding sequence is TGTGCCACCAGTGCTAGGGGAGGTAGGAGCACCGGGGAGCTGTTTTTT. This gives the protein CATSARGGRSTGELFF.